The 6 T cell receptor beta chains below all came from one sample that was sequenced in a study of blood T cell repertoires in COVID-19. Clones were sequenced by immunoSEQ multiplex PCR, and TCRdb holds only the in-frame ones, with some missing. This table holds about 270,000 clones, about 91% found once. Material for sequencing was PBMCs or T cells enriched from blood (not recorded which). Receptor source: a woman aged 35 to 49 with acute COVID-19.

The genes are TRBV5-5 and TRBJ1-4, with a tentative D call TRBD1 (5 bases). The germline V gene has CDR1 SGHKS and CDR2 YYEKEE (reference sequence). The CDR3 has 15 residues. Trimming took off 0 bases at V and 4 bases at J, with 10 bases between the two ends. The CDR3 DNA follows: TGTGCCAGCAGCTTGGTGGGACTGATTAATGAAAAACTGTTTTTT. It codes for CASSLVGLINEKLFF.

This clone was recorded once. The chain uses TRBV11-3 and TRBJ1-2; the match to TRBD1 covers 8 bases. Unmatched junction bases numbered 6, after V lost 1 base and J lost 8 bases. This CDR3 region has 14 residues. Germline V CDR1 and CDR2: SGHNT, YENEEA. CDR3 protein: CASSLGQGMEGYTF. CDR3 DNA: TGTGCCAGCAGCTTAGGACAGGGGATGGAGGGCTACACCTTC. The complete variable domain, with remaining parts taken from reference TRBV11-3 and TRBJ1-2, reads EAGVVQSPRYKIIEKKQPVAFWCNPISGHNTLYWYLQNLGQGPELLIRYENEEAVDDSQLPKDRFSAERLKGVDSTLKIQPAELGDSAVYLCASSLGQGMEGYTFGSGTRLTVV.

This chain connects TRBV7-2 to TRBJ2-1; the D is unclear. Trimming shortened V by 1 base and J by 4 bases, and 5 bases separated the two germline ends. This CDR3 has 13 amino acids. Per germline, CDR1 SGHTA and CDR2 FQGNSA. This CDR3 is CASSLGLYNEQFF. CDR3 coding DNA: TGTGCCAGCAGCTTAGGGCTTTACAATGAGCAGTTCTTC.

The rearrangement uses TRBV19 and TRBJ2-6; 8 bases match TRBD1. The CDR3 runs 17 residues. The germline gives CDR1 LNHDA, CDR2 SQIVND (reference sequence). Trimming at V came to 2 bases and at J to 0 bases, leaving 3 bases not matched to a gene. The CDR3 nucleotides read TGTGCCAGTAGTATATCAGGGGGCGGCTCTGGGGCCAACGTCCTGACTTTC. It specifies CASSISGGGSGANVLTF.

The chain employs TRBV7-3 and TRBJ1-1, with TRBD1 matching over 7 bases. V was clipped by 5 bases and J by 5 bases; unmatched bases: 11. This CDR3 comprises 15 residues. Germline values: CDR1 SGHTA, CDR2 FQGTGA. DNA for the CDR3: TGTGCCAGCAGCACCACAGGGGACCCGGGGACTGAAGCTTTCTTT. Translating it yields CASSTTGDPGTEAFF.

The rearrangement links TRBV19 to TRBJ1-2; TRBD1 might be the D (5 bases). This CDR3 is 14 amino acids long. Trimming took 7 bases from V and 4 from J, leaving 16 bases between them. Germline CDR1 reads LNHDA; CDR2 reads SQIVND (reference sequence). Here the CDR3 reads CASTPYGGTYGYTF. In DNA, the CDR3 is TGTGCCAGTACCCCGTATGGAGGGACCTATGGCTACACCTTC.